Reported below is one T cell receptor (beta chain). The antigen remains undetermined. At one end the junction does not follow the germline gene, possibly because of a read error. TCRdb fed the reads into MiXCR, producing one record per CDR3 protein. Of about 570,000 distinct CDR3 sequences in the sample, 40% were seen once. The CDR3 loop spans 13 amino acids. CDR1 and CDR2 from the germline V gene are SGHTA and FQGNSA. These data originate in a study of T cell repertoires in cytomegalovirus infection. For the study at large: Used in the study were CMV epitopes, some recently identified and HLA-C-restricted, others well-studied and HLA-B-restricted. Public signatures in TCR beta pointed to CMV infection and matching HLA type. General study results and limits: Cumulated frequencies of public TCR beta families served to identify carriers of CMV plus the relevant HLA.

The sample in question was cultured PBMCs, obtained from culture after CMV antigen stimulation. The sequence was obtained from a human donor in good health (CMV status not recorded). Some clones in this sample may be carry-over from other donors' samples. This chain joins TRBV7-2 and TRBJ2-3, with TRBD1 matching 7 bases. The CDR3 DNA reads TGTGCCTGCAGCCGCGACAGGGCAGATACGCAGTATTTT. Translation gives CACSRDRADTQYF.